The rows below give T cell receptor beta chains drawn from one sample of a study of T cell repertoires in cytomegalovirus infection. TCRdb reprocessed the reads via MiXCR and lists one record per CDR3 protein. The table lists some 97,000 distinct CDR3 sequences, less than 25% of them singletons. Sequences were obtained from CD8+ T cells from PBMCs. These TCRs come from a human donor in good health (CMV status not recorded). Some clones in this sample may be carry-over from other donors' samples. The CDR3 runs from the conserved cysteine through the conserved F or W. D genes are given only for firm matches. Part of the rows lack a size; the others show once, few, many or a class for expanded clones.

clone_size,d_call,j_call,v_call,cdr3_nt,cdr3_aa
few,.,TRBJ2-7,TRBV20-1,TGCAGTGCTTCTTACCCCGCAGGTTACGAGCAGTACTTC,CSASYPAGYEQYF
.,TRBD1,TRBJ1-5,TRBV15,TGTGCCACCAGCCGCGCGGACAGGGAATACAATCAGCCCCAGCATTTT,CATSRADREYNQPQHF
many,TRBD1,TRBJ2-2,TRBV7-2,TGTGCCAGCAGCTTATTCAGGGGGACAGGGGGCTATGACGGGGAGCTGTTTTTT,CASSLFRGTGGYDGELFF
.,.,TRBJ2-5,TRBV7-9,TGTGCCAGCAGCTTAGTTGGAGGGTCCCAAGAGACCCAGTACTTC,CASSLVGGSQETQYF
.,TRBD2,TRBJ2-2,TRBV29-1,TGCAGCGTTGAGGGACTAGCGATTCCCGGGGAGCTGTTTTTT,CSVEGLAIPGELFF
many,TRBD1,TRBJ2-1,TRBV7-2,TGTGCCAGCAGCTATCTTTTTAGACAACAGGGGTACAATGAGCAGTTCTTC,CASSYLFRQQGYNEQFF
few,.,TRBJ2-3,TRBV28,TGTGCCGGGCCCACCCGAGGTACCTCCTCAGATACGCAGTATTTT,CAGPTRGTSSDTQYF
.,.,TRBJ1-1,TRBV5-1,TGCGCCAGCAGCTGGGGCACTGAAGCTTTCTTT,CASSWGTEAFF
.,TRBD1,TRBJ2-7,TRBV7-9,TGTGTCAGCAGCCCAGTTAGGGACAGAGACTCCTACGAGCAGTACTTC,CVSSPVRDRDSYEQYF
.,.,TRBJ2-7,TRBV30,TGTGCCTGGAGATCAGCCTACGAGCAGTACTTC,CAWRSAYEQYF
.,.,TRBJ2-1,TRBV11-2,TGTGCCAGCAGAAAAGTAGGGAGCTCCTACAATGAGCAGTTCTTC,CASRKVGSSYNEQFF
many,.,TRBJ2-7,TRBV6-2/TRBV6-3,TGTGCCAGCAGCCCCCAGGGCTACGAGCAGTACTTC,CASSPQGYEQYF
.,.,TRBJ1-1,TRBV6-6,TGTGCCAGCTTACTCACAGAGAGCACTGAAGCTTTCTTT,CASLLTESTEAFF
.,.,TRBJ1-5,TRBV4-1,TGCGCCAGCAGCCAAGATTTGCGGCAGCCCCAGCATTTT,CASSQDLRQPQHF
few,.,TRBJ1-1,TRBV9,TGTGCCAGCAGCCTCCTGGGGACCGGGAACACTGAAGCTTTCTTT,CASSLLGTGNTEAFF
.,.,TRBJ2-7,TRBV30,TGTGCCTGGGGGGAAACTAGGGACGAGCAGTACTTC,CAWGETRDEQYF
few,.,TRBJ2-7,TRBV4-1,TGCGCCAGCAGCCAAGAGGCGGGGAACTCCTACGAGCAGTACTTC,CASSQEAGNSYEQYF
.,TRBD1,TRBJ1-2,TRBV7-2,TGTGCCAGCAGCTTAGGAGAGGACAGGGGCATCTATGGCTACACCTTC,CASSLGEDRGIYGYTF
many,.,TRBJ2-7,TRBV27,TGTGCCAGCATGGTGGCAGCAAGCTCCTACGAGCAGTACTTC,CASMVAASSYEQYF
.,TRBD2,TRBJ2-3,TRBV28,TGTGCCAGCAGTTTACTGCGGGGGGCGGCAAATACGCAGTATTTT,CASSLLRGAANTQYF
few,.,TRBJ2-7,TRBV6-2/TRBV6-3,TGTGCCTCAAGCGAGATCTCCTACGAGCAGTACTTC,CASSEISYEQYF
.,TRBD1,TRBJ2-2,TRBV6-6,TGTGCCAGCAGCTCCCGGGACAGGGTCACCGGGGAGCTGTTTTTT,CASSSRDRVTGELFF
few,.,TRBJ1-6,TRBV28,TGTGCCAGCAGTTTATTGGGGTCGGGGCTAGGCAATTCACCCCTCCACTTT,CASSLLGSGLGNSPLHF
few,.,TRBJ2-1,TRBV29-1,TGCAGCGTTGGCGATGAGCAGTTCTTC,CSVGDEQFF
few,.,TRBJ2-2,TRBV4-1,TGCGCCAGCAGCCAGACTGCAAGCGCGAACACCGGGGAGCTGTTTTTT,CASSQTASANTGELFF
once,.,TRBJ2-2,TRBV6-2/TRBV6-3,TGTGCCAGCAGTTCCCCGGACTCCACCGGGGAGCTGTTTTTT,CASSSPDSTGELFF
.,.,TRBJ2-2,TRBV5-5,TGTGCCAGCAGCTCCGGGACAACGAACACCGGGGAGCTGTTTTTT,CASSSGTTNTGELFF
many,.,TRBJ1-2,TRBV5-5,TGTGCCAGCAGCCCAGACAGTGGTGGCTATGGCTACACCTTC,CASSPDSGGYGYTF
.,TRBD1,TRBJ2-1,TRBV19,TGTGCCAGTAGTGAGAACCTGTGGACAGGGGGCTATGAGCAGTTCTTC,CASSENLWTGGYEQFF
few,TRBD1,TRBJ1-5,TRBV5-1,TGCGCCAGCAGCTCGACAGGGCTAAACGGCAATCAGCCCCAGCATTTT,CASSSTGLNGNQPQHF
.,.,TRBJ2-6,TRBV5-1,TGCGCCAGCAGCCCCGACGGAGCTGACTCTGGGGCCAACGTCCTGACTTTC,CASSPDGADSGANVLTF
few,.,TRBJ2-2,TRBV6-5,TGTGCCAGCAGTTGCAGAGAGGTCGGCGGGGAGCTGTTTTTT,CASSCREVGGELFF
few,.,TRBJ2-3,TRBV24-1,TGTGCCACCAGTGCCAAAGGACAGCTTACCACAGATACGCAGTATTTT,CATSAKGQLTTDTQYF
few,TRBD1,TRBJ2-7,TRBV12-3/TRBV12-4,TGTGCCAGCAGTTTACTGTCGGAACAGGGGCGGACCGAGCAGTACTTC,CASSLLSEQGRTEQYF
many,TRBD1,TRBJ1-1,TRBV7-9,TGTGCCAGCAGCTTATCGATGACAGGGGGCTCTGAAGCTTTCTTT,CASSLSMTGGSEAFF
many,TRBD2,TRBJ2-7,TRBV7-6,TGTGCCAGCAGCTGGGGGAGGGGCTACGAGCAGTACTTC,CASSWGRGYEQYF
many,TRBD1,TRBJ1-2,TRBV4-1,TGCGCCAGCAGCCAAGAAATACAGGGGGCGCCTCATGGCTACACCTTC,CASSQEIQGAPHGYTF
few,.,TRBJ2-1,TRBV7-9,TGTGCCAGCAGCAACAGGTTCAATGAGCAGTTCTTC,CASSNRFNEQFF
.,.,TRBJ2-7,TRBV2,TGTGCCAGCAGTGAAGCGCTCGGGGACTCCTACGAGCAGTACTTC,CASSEALGDSYEQYF
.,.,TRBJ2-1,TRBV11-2,TGTGCCAGCAGCGCACTTGTGCACTACAATGAGCAGTTCTTC,CASSALVHYNEQFF
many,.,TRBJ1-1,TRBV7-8,TGTGCCAGCTCCCGGGACCCGGGGGCTGAAGCTTTCTTT,CASSRDPGAEAFF
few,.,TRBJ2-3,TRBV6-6,TGTGCCAGCAGCAACACTAGGGATACGCAGTATTTT,CASSNTRDTQYF
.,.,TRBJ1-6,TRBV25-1,TGTGCCAGCAGTGAAATTGGGCAGGGGAGTTCACCCCTCCACTTT,CASSEIGQGSSPLHF
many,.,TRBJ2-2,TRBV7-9,TGTGCCAGCAGCTTAGCGGACAGCTCGAACACCGGGGAGCTGTTTTTT,CASSLADSSNTGELFF
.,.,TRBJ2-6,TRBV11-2,TGTGCCAGCAGACTTACAGGGATAGGGGGCTCTGGGGCCAACGTCCTGACTTTC,CASRLTGIGGSGANVLTF
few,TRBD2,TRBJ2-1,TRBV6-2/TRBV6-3,TGTGCCAGCAGTCATGGACTAGCGGGAGGGGATGAGCAGTTCTTC,CASSHGLAGGDEQFF
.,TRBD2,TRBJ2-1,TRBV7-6,TGTGCTAGCAGCAGGACTAGCGGGAGTCCCTCCGAGCAGTTCTTC,CASSRTSGSPSEQFF
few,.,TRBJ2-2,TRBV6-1,TGTGCCAGCACCCGAGACAGTGGGGCCGGGGAGCTGTTTTTT,CASTRDSGAGELFF
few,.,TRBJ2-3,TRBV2,TGTGCCAGCAGTGAAGGATCTGGGGACGGAGATACGCAGTATTTT,CASSEGSGDGDTQYF
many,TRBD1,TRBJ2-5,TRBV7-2,TGTGCCAGCAGCCCGGACAGGGGGCTGGGGGAGACCCAGTACTTC,CASSPDRGLGETQYF
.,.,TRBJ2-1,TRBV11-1,TGTGCCAGCAGCCTAGCCGGGGGACAGCAGTTCTTC,CASSLAGGQQFF
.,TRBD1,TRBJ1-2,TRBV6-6,TGTGCCAGCAGTTACAGGTTGACAGGGCTGGGCTATGGCTACACCTTC,CASSYRLTGLGYGYTF
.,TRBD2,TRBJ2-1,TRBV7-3,TGTGCCAGCAGCTTAAGTCTAGCGGGGGGCAATGAGCAGTTCTTC,CASSLSLAGGNEQFF
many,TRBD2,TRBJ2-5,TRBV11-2,TGTGCCAGCAGCTCCGGGACTAGCGAGGAAGAGACCCAGTACTTC,CASSSGTSEEETQYF
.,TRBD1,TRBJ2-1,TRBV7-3,TGTGCCAGCAGCTCGCGACAGGGGGGAAATGAGCAGTTCTTC,CASSSRQGGNEQFF
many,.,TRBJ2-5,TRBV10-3,TGTGCCATCAGTGAGTCCCCGGGGATGGGAGGAGAGACCCAGTACTTC,CAISESPGMGGETQYF
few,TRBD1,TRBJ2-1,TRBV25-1,TGTGCCAGCAGTGGTAAGGCGGGACAGGTTCTGTGGGAGCAGTTCTTC,CASSGKAGQVLWEQFF